This T cell receptor (beta chain) was identified during a study of OX40 agonist ivuxolimab in advanced cancers. Peripheral blood came from all dose cohorts at three timepoints. Here immunoSEQ multiplex PCR was the method, and the copy in TCRdb shows in-frame clones only, minus some. Of roughly 60,000 clones in the sample, around 93% were seen once. This clone appeared a few times. Antigen unknown. The junction had 6 bases not matched to a gene; V was cut back by 0 bases and J by 7 bases. The CDR3 runs 16 residues. The germline V gene has CDR1 MNHEY and CDR2 SVGAGI. General study results and limits: Partial responders receiving 0.1-3.0 mg/kg showed among the lowest clonal expansion. Expanded clones tended on average to be more numerous among CD8+ T cells than CD4+. At 0.1 to 3.0 mg/kg and by week 6, CD4+ and CD8+ T cells in the blood had expanded clonally.

This chain links TRBV6-5 with TRBJ2-1, with 10 bases that match TRBD2. This receptor was taken from an adult with an advanced solid tumor such as melanoma, head and neck, liver or kidney cancer. The sample was CD4+ or CD8+ T cells sorted from blood, taken in a trial of the OX40 agonist ivuxolimab. CDR3 coding DNA: TGTGCCAGCAGTTACTCGTCCCTAGCGGGAGTGAATGAGCAGTTCTTC. Its protein is CASSYSSLAGVNEQFF.